The 28 T cell receptor beta chains given below trace back to one sample, sequenced in a study. The sorted Tregs were CD4+CD25+CD127-/low cells. Adaptor-ligated barcode primers were used to amplify TRBV12-4/TRBJ1-2 clonotypes. From the multiplex PCR reads, TCRdb called clonotypes with MiXCR, one entry per CDR3 protein. The data hold 2,200 or so distinct CDR3 sequences, with roughly 0.98% observed a single time. The sample taken for sequencing was tumor-infiltrating Tregs sorted from the breast tumor. Receptors originate from a female donor with breast cancer.

Relative to its sample, this clonotype is medium-sized (0.01 to 0.1%). The rearrangement joins TRBV12-3 or TRBV12-4 to TRBJ1-2; D gene uncertain. V was shortened by 0 bases and J by 5 bases, with 4 bases between the two germline ends. The CDR3 has 12 residues. CDR3 loop: CASSLAEYGYTF. DNA of the CDR3: TGTGCCAGCAGTTTAGCCGAATATGGCTACACCTTC.

By share, this clonotype counts as large. CDR3 in amino acids: CASSRTVNYGYTF. The CDR3 bases are TGTGCCAGCAGTCGCACAGTTAACTATGGCTACACCTTC. The chain combines TRBV12-3 or TRBV12-4 with TRBJ1-2; D remains unclear. This CDR3 is built from 13 residues. Trimming took off 5 bases at V and 1 base at J, with 8 bases between the two ends.

This clonotype is large in the sample. The chain joins TRBV12-3 or TRBV12-4 to TRBJ1-2; a weak D match, TRBD1 (6 bases). Trimming stripped 1 base from V and 7 bases from J, with 19 bases between. CDR3 length: 16 residues. In DNA form, the CDR3 reads TGTGCCAGCAGTTTAGTAGTAACAGGGAATCCATTTGGCTACACCTTC. Amino acid sequence: CASSLVVTGNPFGYTF.

This clonotype is medium-sized by share. The gene calls are TRBV12-3 or TRBV12-4 and TRBJ1-2; D uncertain. The length of the CDR3 is 13 residues. The V gene lost 2 bases and the J gene lost 2 bases, with 6 bases spanning the gap. CDR3 coding DNA: TGTGCCAGCAGTTTAAATGCCAACTATGGCTACACCTTC. This gives the protein CASSLNANYGYTF.

The sample holds a few counts of this clonotype. This sequence joins TRBV12-3 or TRBV12-4 and TRBJ1-2; D uncertain. The CDR3 runs 11 residues. V lost 6 bases, J lost 4 bases, and 6 bases lay in between. The CDR3 nucleotides read TGTGCCAGCAGCAAGATCTATGGCTACACCTTC. It encodes CASSKIYGYTF.

This clonotype is deemed large. CDR3 residues: CASSWTEGGNTF. CDR3 DNA sequence: TGTGCCAGCAGTTGGACAGAGGGAGGGAACACCTTC. This sequence joins TRBV12-3 or TRBV12-4 and TRBJ1-2, with D tentatively TRBD1 (6 bases). V was clipped by 4 bases and J by 12 bases, with 15 bases between them. CDR3 length: 12 residues.

The table lists this clonotype with many counts. V and J are TRBV12-3 or TRBV12-4 and TRBJ1-2, with D tentatively TRBD1 (5 bases). The CDR3 covers 12 residues. V lost 3 bases and J 7 bases, leaving 9 bases between the germline ends. CDR3 sequence reads: CASSFQGRGYTF. The CDR3 nucleotides are TGTGCCAGCAGTTTTCAGGGACGTGGCTACACCTTC.

This clonotype is categorized as medium-sized (0.01 to 0.1%). V gene TRBV12-3 or TRBV12-4 combines with J gene TRBJ1-2; 8 positions match TRBD1. The ends lost 5 bases at V and 8 bases at J; junction bases unmatched: 7. The CDR3 extends over 13 amino acids. Here the CDR3 DNA reads TGTGCCAGCAGTCCGACAGGGGTCCGAGGCTACACCTTC. Translating gives CASSPTGVRGYTF.

By sample fraction, this clonotype is medium-sized. The chain employs TRBV12-3 or TRBV12-4 and TRBJ1-2, with D uncertain. This CDR3 region has 13 residues. Trimming removed 2 bases from V and 5 bases from J, with 9 bases in between. CDR3 nucleotide sequence: TGTGCCAGCAGTTTAATCCAGAGTTATGGCTACACCTTC. This codes for CASSLIQSYGYTF.

V usage is TRBV12-3 or TRBV12-4 and J usage is TRBJ1-2; 7 bases line up with TRBD1. The CDR3 covers 15 residues. After removal of 4 bases from V and 4 bases from J, the junction contained 9 bases not matched to a gene. For the CDR3, the DNA is TGTGCCAGCAGTTCACAGGGGCAACCTACCTATGGCTACACCTTC. Translation gives CASSSQGQPTYGYTF.

This clonotype is medium-sized within its sample. This chain connects TRBV12-3 or TRBV12-4 to TRBJ1-2; D unclear. The CDR3 is made up of 12 amino acids. Trimming took off 6 bases at V and 7 bases at J, with 12 bases between the two ends. CDR3 sequence (DNA): TGTGCCAGCAGCCGCAGGATGGCTGGCTACACCTTC. Amino acids: CASSRRMAGYTF.

Judged by abundance, this clonotype is medium-sized. The rearrangement joins TRBV12-3 or TRBV12-4 to TRBJ1-2; D is undetermined. Trimming pared 3 bases from V and 6 bases from J, leaving 14 bases between. The CDR3 has 14 residues. CDR3 DNA: TGTGCCAGCAGTTTCCCTCCCCAGTCGGATGGCTACACCTTC. Protein: CASSFPPQSDGYTF.

This clonotype rates as medium-sized. This sequence joins TRBV12-3 or TRBV12-4 and TRBJ1-2, with D unresolved. V gave up 1 base and J gave up 7 bases, with 31 bases separating them. This CDR3 comprises 20 residues. The CDR3 nucleotides read TGTGCCAGCAGTTTAGGGGTCCTAGCGTCTCCAGGCTCGAAACATATTGGCTACACCTTC. It encodes CASSLGVLASPGSKHIGYTF.

This clonotype has a count of ten or more. The chain links TRBV12-3 or TRBV12-4 to TRBJ1-2; D unclear. Trimming stripped 6 bases from V and 4 bases from J, with 15 bases between. The CDR3 loop spans 14 amino acids. The CDR3 spells CASRQTPSTYGYTF. The CDR3, as DNA: TGTGCCAGCAGACAAACTCCCTCAACCTATGGCTACACCTTC.

This clonotype is large by share. V and J are TRBV12-3 or TRBV12-4 and TRBJ1-2; D uncertain. This CDR3 contains 14 residues. The ends were cut back, 2 bases at V and 7 bases at J, with 14 bases in the middle. CDR3 loop: CASSLTVPASGYTF. The CDR3 coding sequence is TGTGCCAGCAGTTTAACAGTACCTGCGAGTGGCTACACCTTC.

By proportion, this clonotype is medium-sized. The CDR3 sequence: CASRRTAGGYTF. In nucleotides, the CDR3 is TGTGCCAGCCGACGGACGGCGGGTGGCTACACCTTC. V usage is TRBV12-3 or TRBV12-4 and J usage is TRBJ1-2; the D is unclear. This CDR3 is built from 12 residues. V lost 8 bases, J lost 7 bases, and 14 bases lay in between.

By sample share, this clonotype is medium-sized. The V gene is TRBV12-3 or TRBV12-4, the J gene TRBJ1-2; D call uncertain. V gave up 6 bases and J gave up 6 bases, with 8 bases separating them. The CDR3 runs 11 residues. CDR3 in DNA: TGTGCCAGCAGAAGTAGCCATGGCTACACCTTC. Encoded protein: CASRSSHGYTF.

This clonotype is medium-sized in the sample. This chain connects TRBV12-3 or TRBV12-4 to TRBJ1-2, with D unclear. Deletions cut 10 bases from V and 4 bases from J, with 28 bases between. The CDR3 length is 17 residues. CDR3 in amino acids: CATSKTSGSIKPYGYTF. The CDR3 DNA follows: TGTGCCACCAGCAAGACTTCCGGGTCGATCAAGCCCTATGGCTACACCTTC.

This clonotype was recorded many times. The V and J genes are TRBV12-3 or TRBV12-4 and TRBJ1-2, with a weak D call TRBD1 (6 bases). The CDR3 runs 14 residues. Trimming removed 6 bases at V and 0 bases at J, with 11 bases between. The CDR3 bases are TGTGCCAGCAGGCCGACAGGTTCTAACTATGGCTACACCTTC. Encoded protein: CASRPTGSNYGYTF.

This clonotype is medium-sized. V is TRBV12-3 or TRBV12-4 and J is TRBJ1-2; D is unclear. The CDR3 contains 11 residues. V was cut by 5 bases and J by 6 bases, with 7 bases left in between. The CDR3 is CASSPLDGYTF. The DNA for the CDR3 is TGTGCCAGCAGTCCCCTGGATGGCTACACCTTC.

By share, this clonotype ranks as medium-sized. V and J are TRBV12-3 or TRBV12-4 and TRBJ1-2; D gene uncertain. Trimming removed 3 bases from V and 8 bases from J, with 7 bases in between. This CDR3 is built from 11 residues. In nucleotides, the CDR3 is TGTGCCAGCAGTTTGATATGGGGCTACACCTTC. Its translation: CASSLIWGYTF.

This clonotype turned up a few times. The chain links TRBV12-3 or TRBV12-4 to TRBJ1-2; maybe TRBD1 (5 bases). The CDR3 is 13 residues long. Between the trimmed V and J ends, which lost 2 bases and 3 bases, there was a span of 7 bases. The CDR3 spells CASSLTGDYGYTF. The CDR3 DNA reads as TGTGCCAGCAGTTTAACAGGTGACTATGGCTACACCTTC.

This clonotype was counted at least ten times. This chain links TRBV12-3 or TRBV12-4 with TRBJ1-2; no reliable D call. V dropped 7 bases and J dropped 6 bases, with 6 bases sitting between them. This CDR3 is 10 amino acids long. The CDR3 DNA follows: TGTGCCAGCATAACGAATGGCTACACCTTC. It is translated as CASITNGYTF.

By sample fraction, this clonotype is medium-sized. V is TRBV12-3 or TRBV12-4 and J is TRBJ1-2, with D maybe TRBD1 (5 bases). Trimming took off 0 bases at V and 8 bases at J, with 7 bases between the two ends. This CDR3 is 12 amino acids long. CDR3 DNA sequence: TGTGCCAGCAGTTTAGCCAGGGTAGGCTACACCTTC. Translation gives CASSLARVGYTF.

This clonotype is termed medium-sized. The chain couples TRBV12-3 or TRBV12-4 to TRBJ1-2; D is perhaps TRBD1 (6 bases). This CDR3 is built from 14 residues. V was clipped by 4 bases and J by 1 base, with 10 bases between them. The CDR3 DNA is TGTGCCAGCAGTTCCACAGGGTTTAACTATGGCTACACCTTC. As protein: CASSSTGFNYGYTF.

This clonotype rates as medium-sized. This chain joins TRBV12-3 or TRBV12-4 and TRBJ1-2; D uncertain. V was clipped by 5 bases and J by 3 bases, with 13 bases between them. This CDR3 comprises 14 residues. The CDR3 loop reads CASSPGTDYYGYTF. DNA of the CDR3: TGTGCCAGCAGTCCTGGAACAGATTACTATGGCTACACCTTC.

Judged by abundance, this clonotype is medium-sized. The chain carries TRBV12-3 or TRBV12-4 and TRBJ1-2; D not certain. This CDR3 region has 12 residues. The V end lost 7 bases, the J end lost 5 bases, and 11 bases lay between the germline ends. CDR3 sequence: CASTTEAYGYTF. In DNA, the CDR3 is TGTGCCAGCACCACAGAAGCGTATGGCTACACCTTC.

Judged by abundance, this clonotype is medium-sized. This chain connects TRBV12-3 or TRBV12-4 to TRBJ1-2; D not resolved. The ends were cut back, 6 bases at V and 8 bases at J, with 22 bases in the middle. The CDR3 totals 15 residues. CDR3 nucleotide sequence: TGTGCCAGCAGCTCCAACCAACGACGTCCAACAGGCTACACCTTC. This codes for CASSSNQRRPTGYTF.